The 25 T cell receptor beta chains below all came from one sample that was sequenced in a study of blood T cell repertoires in COVID-19. Only in-frame clones appear in the TCRdb table, and some are missing; sequencing was by immunoSEQ multiplex PCR. The repertoire includes around 250,000 clones, around 86% of them detected once, and roughly a sixth sits in the top ten. What was sequenced was PBMCs or T cells enriched from blood (not recorded which). The receptors were gathered from a man between 18 and 29 years old who had recovered from COVID-19.

The chain links TRBV12-5 to TRBJ1-2, with TRBD1 identical over 7 bases. This CDR3 is built from 13 residues. Germline V lookup: CDR1 LGHNT, CDR2 FRNRAP. J gave up 2 bases and V 6 bases, and 3 bases lay outside the gene matches. The chain's CDR3 is CASGRDSNYGYTF. The CDR3 nucleotides are TGTGCTAGTGGACGGGACAGCAACTATGGCTACACCTTC.

The chain uses TRBV5-4 and TRBJ2-7, with 11 bases identical to TRBD2. The germline gives CDR1 SGHNT, CDR2 YYREEE (reference sequence). The J segment lost 6 bases and the V segment lost 3 bases, leaving 8 bases of the junction unmatched. The CDR3 contains 15 residues. CDR3 nucleotide sequence: TGTGCCAGCAGCTCTACTAGCGGGAGTTGGCCCGAGCAGTACTTC. Translated, it gives CASSSTSGSWPEQYF.

This sequence joins TRBV7-9 and TRBJ2-1; possibly TRBD2 for D (5 bases). V lost 7 bases, J lost 5 bases, and 9 bases lay in between. The length of the CDR3 is 12 residues. Germline CDR1 SEHNR, CDR2 FQNEAQ (reference sequence). The DNA for the CDR3 is TGTGCCAGCAAGCTAGCTAACAATGAGCAGTTCTTC. It yields the protein CASKLANNEQFF.

This clone was seen once. The V gene is TRBV19, the J gene TRBJ1-6; 9 bases line up with TRBD1. Germline CDR1 and CDR2: LNHDA and SQIVND (reference sequence). J lost 1 base, V lost 3 bases, and 4 bases had no gene match. The CDR3 is made up of 17 amino acids. The CDR3 sequence: CASSIGTGRSYNSPLHF. CDR3 DNA: TGTGCCAGTAGTATCGGGACAGGGAGATCCTATAATTCACCCCTCCACTTT.

CDR3 DNA: TGCGCCAGCAGCTTGGCCGGGGGAGCTAACTATGGCTACACCTTC. It is translated as CASSLAGGANYGYTF. The chain employs TRBV5-1 and TRBJ1-2; TRBD1 is a possible D gene (5 bases). The germline V and J ends were trimmed by 0 bases and 0 bases, with 9 bases remaining between them. The CDR3 loop spans 15 amino acids. Germline V gives CDR1 SGHRS, CDR2 YFSETQ.

The chain couples TRBV19 to TRBJ1-1; a weak D match, TRBD1 (5 bases). V gave up 5 bases and J gave up 5 bases, with 15 bases separating them. The CDR3 has 14 amino acids. CDR1 is LNHDA and CDR2 is SQIVND in the germline V gene (reference sequence). The chain's CDR3 is CASSPQDVGTEAFF. In DNA form, the CDR3 reads TGTGCCAGTAGTCCACAGGACGTCGGGACTGAAGCTTTCTTT.

V gene TRBV19 combines with J gene TRBJ2-3, with 8 bases identical to TRBD1. The CDR3 has 16 residues. CDR1 is LNHDA, CDR2 SQIVND, per germline (reference sequence). The ends lost 5 bases at V and 5 bases at J; junction bases unmatched: 12. CDR3 bases: TGTGCCAGTAGTCCCCCGCAGGGGGCGCGAGGAGATACGCAGTATTTT. Its translation is CASSPPQGARGDTQYF.

The chain links TRBV4-1 to TRBJ2-7; D is unresolved. V lost 0 bases and J 4 bases, leaving 13 bases between the germline ends. Germline V gene lookup returns CDR1 MGHRA and CDR2 YSYEKL. The CDR3 spans 15 residues. The chain's CDR3 is CASSQDQIKFYEQYF. The CDR3 DNA follows: TGCGCCAGCAGCCAAGATCAGATTAAATTTTACGAGCAGTACTTC.

V and J are TRBV19 and TRBJ1-1, with TRBD1 matching 8 bases. This CDR3 comprises 16 residues. V lost 4 bases, J lost 3 bases, and 10 bases stayed unmatched. Germline loops: CDR1 LNHDA, CDR2 SQIVND (reference sequence). This CDR3 is CASSTTGDGMYTEAFF. The DNA for the CDR3 is TGTGCCAGTAGTACGACAGGGGATGGGATGTACACTGAAGCTTTCTTT.

Note on this clone: The identical CDR3 is also encoded by other nucleotide sequences in the sample. This CDR3 is CASSLSYEQYF. CDR3 sequence (DNA): TGTGCCAGCAGCCTCTCCTACGAGCAGTACTTC. J is TRBJ2-7 and V is TRBV7-9; no clear D gene. The CDR3 length is 11 residues. From germline, CDR1 is SEHNR and CDR2 FQNEAQ (reference sequence). V was trimmed by 5 bases and J by 0 bases, leaving 2 bases between them.

V and J are TRBV19 and TRBJ1-5; D remains ambiguous. The CDR3 loop spans 17 amino acids. Looked up from germline, CDR1 is LNHDA and CDR2 is SQIVND (reference sequence). Trimming took 8 bases from V and 2 from J, leaving 22 bases between them. For the CDR3, the DNA is TGTGCCAGTTCTAATCCGGCCTCGAGGTCACGCAATCAGCCCCAGCATTTT. It translates to CASSNPASRSRNQPQHF.

The V call is TRBV5-4, the J call TRBJ2-7, with TRBD2 matching over 7 bases. Germline V gives CDR1 SGHNT, CDR2 YYREEE (reference sequence). This CDR3 is 14 amino acids long. V trimming: 0 bases; J trimming: 3 bases; junction bases outside the gene matches: 3. CDR3 sequence reads: CASSLGTRVYEQYF. The CDR3 DNA follows: TGTGCCAGCAGCTTGGGGACTAGGGTCTACGAGCAGTACTTC. The full variable domain, rest sourced from reference TRBV5-4 and TRBJ2-7, is ETGVTQSPTHLIKTRGQQVTLRCSSQSGHNTVSWYQQALGQGPQFIFQYYREEENGRGNFPPRFSGLQFPNYSSELNVNALELDDSALYLCASSLGTRVYEQYFGPGTRLTVT.

This chain links TRBV28 with TRBJ2-7, with TRBD2 identical over 9 bases. The length of the CDR3 is 19 residues. Germline V gives CDR1 MDHEN, CDR2 SYDVKM. V gave up 5 bases and J gave up 3 bases; unmatched junction bases: 20. The DNA of the CDR3 is TGTGCCAGCAGTGCAATTGCGGGGGGGTGGACTAGTGGCATCTACGAGCAGTACTTC. This codes for CASSAIAGGWTSGIYEQYF.

This chain links TRBV10-3 with TRBJ1-4; 9 bases are a match to TRBD1. Trimming removed 5 bases from V and 7 bases from J; junction bases left unmatched: 5. The CDR3 consists of 14 residues. In germline, CDR1 is ENHRY, CDR2 SYGVKD. CDR3: CAISRVGQGEKLFF. The CDR3 DNA follows: TGTGCCATCAGTAGGGTGGGACAGGGTGAAAAACTGTTTTTT.

This clone was observed a single time. This chain connects TRBV5-1 to TRBJ2-5; 9 bases line up with TRBD1. This CDR3 is 16 amino acids long. The V gene end was trimmed by 4 bases and the J gene end by 5 bases; junction bases not matched to a gene: 12. Germline V gives CDR1 SGHRS, CDR2 YFSETQ. The CDR3: CASSVFTTGGRETQYF. The CDR3 nucleotides read TGCGCCAGCAGCGTATTCACGACAGGGGGTCGGGAGACCCAGTACTTC.

The chain couples TRBV7-9 to TRBJ2-3; D uncertain. Trimming took 7 bases from V and 5 from J, leaving 10 bases between them. Germline V gene lookup returns CDR1 SEHNR and CDR2 FQNEAQ (reference sequence). The CDR3 extends over 12 amino acids. This chain's CDR3 is CASKLLEDTQYF. CDR3 nucleotides: TGTGCCAGCAAACTATTGGAAGATACGCAGTATTTT.

Points on this clone: The identical CDR3 is also encoded by other nucleotide sequences in the sample. The chain couples TRBV30 to TRBJ1-5; D gene uncertain. CDR3 length equals 13 residues. CDR1 GTSNPN and CDR2 SVGIG come from the germline V gene (reference sequence). Trimming removed 0 bases at V and 2 bases at J, with 5 bases between. CDR3 amino acids: CAWSVLGNQPQHF. CDR3 sequence (DNA): TGTGCCTGGAGTGTACTCGGCAATCAGCCCCAGCATTTT. The variable domain in full, with the rest retrieved from reference TRBV30 and TRBJ1-5, is SQTIHQWPATLVQPVGSPLSLECTVEGTSNPNLYWYRQAAGRGLQLLFYSVGIGQISSEVPQNLSASRPQDRQFILSSKKLLLSDSGFYLCAWSVLGNQPQHFGDGTRLSIL.

This clone has more than one count but fewer than ten. V and J are TRBV19 and TRBJ2-7, with 10 bases lining up with TRBD2. The V and J ends lost 5 bases and 4 bases, in that order; junction bases with no gene match: 8. The germline V gene has CDR1 LNHDA and CDR2 SQIVND (reference sequence). This CDR3 is 15 amino acids long. The CDR3 region is CASSAGSSGSYEQYF. DNA of the CDR3: TGTGCCAGTAGTGCCGGCTCTAGCGGGAGTTACGAGCAGTACTTC.

The V and J genes are TRBV27 and TRBJ1-5; 8 bases fit TRBD1. Trimming at V came to 6 bases and at J to 0 bases, leaving 1 base not matched to a gene. CDR1 is MNHEY, CDR2 SMNVEV, per germline (reference sequence). The CDR3 extends over 14 amino acids. CDR3 amino acids: CASRTGVSNQPQHF. Here the CDR3 DNA reads TGTGCCAGCAGGACAGGGGTTAGCAATCAGCCCCAGCATTTT.

The CDR3: CSASGRSYNEQFF. The DNA of the CDR3 is TGCAGTGCTAGTGGCAGATCCTACAATGAGCAGTTCTTC. V usage is TRBV20-1 and J usage is TRBJ2-1; D is unclear. Per the germline V gene, CDR1 is DFQATT and CDR2 is SNEGSKA (reference sequence). With 3 bases removed from V and 1 base from J, the gap between germline ends came to 7 bases. The CDR3 is 13 residues long.

The chain employs TRBV27 and TRBJ2-7; 7 bases align to TRBD1. There are 13 residues in the CDR3. The trim removed 5 bases at V and 5 bases at J, leaving 6 bases unmatched. Germline lookup yields CDR1 MNHEY and CDR2 SMNVEV (reference sequence). The CDR3 protein is CASSVRQGNEQYF. DNA of the CDR3: TGTGCCAGCAGTGTCCGACAGGGCAACGAGCAGTACTTC.

The chain has TRBV25-1 and TRBJ2-1; the D is unclear. CDR1 and CDR2 from the germline V gene are MGHDK and SYGVNS. V dropped 4 bases and J dropped 4 bases, with 5 bases sitting between them. This CDR3 region has 12 residues. This CDR3 is CASSALYNEQFF. CDR3 sequence (DNA): TGTGCCAGCAGTGCCCTATACAATGAGCAGTTCTTC.

The chain employs TRBV27 and TRBJ1-6, with TRBD1 matching 7 bases. The CDR3 is 16 amino acids. CDR1 and CDR2 (germline): MNHEY, SMNVEV (reference sequence). V lost 6 bases to trimming and J lost 9 bases; unmatched junction nucleotides: 14. DNA of the CDR3: TGTGCCAGCAGAGATACGGGACAGTTTAGAGTTTCACCCCTCCACTTT. It is translated as CASRDTGQFRVSPLHF.

The chain joins TRBV5-4 to TRBJ2-7, with TRBD1 identical over 10 bases. CDR3 length: 14 residues. V was pared by 0 bases and J by 6 bases, with 3 bases of the junction left unmatched. CDR1 SGHNT and CDR2 YYREEE come from the germline V gene (reference sequence). The CDR3 protein is CASSLGDRGSEQYF. CDR3 DNA sequence: TGTGCCAGCAGCTTGGGGGACAGGGGATCCGAGCAGTACTTC. The variable domain in full, with the rest retrieved from reference TRBV5-4 and TRBJ2-7, is ETGVTQSPTHLIKTRGQQVTLRCSSQSGHNTVSWYQQALGQGPQFIFQYYREEENGRGNFPPRFSGLQFPNYSSELNVNALELDDSALYLCASSLGDRGSEQYFGPGTRLTVT.

The V and J genes are TRBV7-2 and TRBJ2-5; a weak D match, TRBD1 (6 bases). The CDR3 runs to 13 residues. Between the trimmed V and J ends, which lost 6 bases and 2 bases, there was a span of 10 bases. In germline, CDR1 is SGHTA, CDR2 FQGNSA. The CDR3 nucleotides read TGTGCCAGCAGTCCCAGGGGTCAAGAGACCCAGTACTTC. Amino acid sequence: CASSPRGQETQYF.